Presented here are 28 T cell receptor beta chains from one specimen sequenced in a study of cytomegalovirus exposure and HLA in healthy donors. Amplification used 60 Vbeta primers and 13 Jbeta primers. Profiling relied on immunoSEQ multiplex PCR, and the TCRdb table lists in-frame clones only, not all of them. Of some 130,000 clones detected, about 80% appear once; the ten largest clones hold approximately 1%. Sequencing used PBMCs. The origin of the receptors is a human donor in good health.

The chain links TRBV6-5 to TRBJ2-7, with D perhaps TRBD2 (6 bases). V was clipped by 6 bases and J by 5 bases, with 11 bases between them. Germline V CDR1 and CDR2: MNHEY, SVGAGI. This CDR3 has 12 residues. CDR3 region: CASSGDSDEQYF. As DNA, the CDR3 is TGTGCCAGCAGCGGGGACTCGGACGAGCAGTACTTC.

The chain has TRBV6-1 and TRBJ2-7, with 7 bases identical to TRBD1. V trimming: 2 bases; J trimming: 1 base; junction bases outside the gene matches: 17. CDR1 is MNHNS and CDR2 is SASEGT in the germline V gene. The length of the CDR3 is 19 residues. The CDR3 loop is CASSEPSYTRQGNSYEQYF. The CDR3 nucleotides are TGTGCCAGCAGTGAACCCTCCTACACTCGACAGGGAAATTCCTACGAGCAGTACTTC.

The chain uses TRBV7-9 and TRBJ2-3; tentative D call: TRBD2 (6 bases). This CDR3 has 13 residues. Germline CDR1 is SEHNR and CDR2 is FQNEAQ (reference sequence). The V end was cut by 3 bases, the J end by 4 bases, with 8 bases between. DNA for the CDR3: TGTGCCAGCAGCTTGAGCGGGTCAGATACGCAGTATTTT. Its protein product is CASSLSGSDTQYF.

The chain combines TRBV6-5 with TRBJ1-1; D is unclear. Germline V gene lookup returns CDR1 MNHEY and CDR2 SVGAGI. V was cut by 2 bases and J by 12 bases, with 25 bases left in between. The CDR3 is 16 amino acids. The CDR3: CASSYRFRAPRGESFF. The CDR3 DNA follows: TGTGCCAGCAGTTACAGGTTCCGAGCCCCGCGAGGTGAGTCTTTCTTT.

This rearrangement joins TRBV7-9 to TRBJ2-1; D perhaps matches TRBD1 (6 bases). Germline loops: CDR1 SEHNR, CDR2 FQNEAQ (reference sequence). CDR3 size: 15 residues. Trimming removed 1 base at V and 5 bases at J, with 12 bases between. The chain's CDR3 is CASSLVGTPHNEQFF. The CDR3 DNA reads TGTGCCAGCAGCTTAGTGGGGACACCCCACAATGAGCAGTTCTTC.

CDR3 nucleotide sequence: TGTGCCAGCCGCCTTAGCGGGGGGGCCGATACGCAGTATTTT. It yields the protein CASRLSGGADTQYF. V is TRBV27 and J is TRBJ2-3; TRBD2 matches 11 bases. Germline lookup yields CDR1 MNHEY and CDR2 SMNVEV (reference sequence). V was pared by 8 bases and J by 6 bases, with 7 bases of the junction left unmatched. The CDR3 length is 14 residues.

V usage is TRBV29-1 and J usage is TRBJ1-2; 7 bases match TRBD1. V lost 4 bases and J lost 5; bases outside the gene matches: 10. The germline CDR1 and CDR2 sequences are SQVTM and ANQGSEA. The CDR3 covers 14 residues. Written as DNA, the CDR3 is TGCAGCGTTGTCCGTTACGGGACAGATTATGGCTACACCTTC. This codes for CSVVRYGTDYGYTF.

This clone was counted once. The gene calls are TRBV6-6 and TRBJ1-5, with TRBD1 matching over 8 bases. CDR3 length: 14 amino acids. With V trimmed by 8 bases and J by 4 bases, 7 bases remained unmatched. The germline gives CDR1 MNHNY, CDR2 SVGAGI (reference sequence). The CDR3 region is CASRLDRGNQPQHF. CDR3 in DNA: TGTGCCAGCCGGCTAGACAGGGGTAATCAGCCCCAGCATTTT.

The chain uses TRBV14 and TRBJ2-5; the match to TRBD1 covers 10 bases. The V gene end was trimmed by 5 bases and the J gene end by 8 bases; junction bases not matched to a gene: 11. Germline V gene data show CDR1 as SGHDN and CDR2 as FVKESK. This CDR3 comprises 15 residues. The CDR3 sequence is CASSDLAWDRGTQYF. The DNA for the CDR3 is TGTGCCAGCAGCGACCTGGCCTGGGACAGGGGCACCCAGTACTTC.

V is TRBV6-6 and J is TRBJ2-7; 7 nucleotides line up with TRBD1. The ends lost 6 bases at V and 5 bases at J; junction bases unmatched: 13. CDR1 is MNHNY and CDR2 is SVGAGI in the germline V gene (reference sequence). CDR3 length: 15 amino acids. The CDR3: CASSQALDRVDEQYF. In nucleotides, the CDR3 is TGTGCCAGCAGCCAAGCCCTCGACAGGGTCGACGAGCAGTACTTC.

The rearrangement joins TRBV19 to TRBJ1-2; D not resolved. The germline V and J ends were trimmed by 8 bases and 0 bases, with 13 bases remaining between them. CDR1 and CDR2 from the germline V gene are LNHDA and SQIVND (reference sequence). The length of the CDR3 is 14 residues. CDR3 in DNA: TGTGCCAGTCTTACCACCGGGACTAACTATGGCTACACCTTC. It codes for CASLTTGTNYGYTF.

The chain carries TRBV28 and TRBJ1-5; unclear D gene. The germline V gene has CDR1 MDHEN and CDR2 SYDVKM. This CDR3 has 16 residues. V dropped 7 bases and J dropped 1 base, with 17 bases sitting between them. The CDR3: CASTSSRQASNQPQHF. Written as DNA, the CDR3 is TGTGCCAGCACCAGTTCGCGCCAGGCAAGCAATCAGCCCCAGCATTTT.

This clone was observed a single time. The chain is built from TRBV28 and TRBJ2-7; possibly TRBD2 for D (6 bases). The germline V gene has CDR1 MDHEN and CDR2 SYDVKM. V lost 5 bases, J lost 1 base, and 12 bases lay in between. This CDR3 has 14 residues. The CDR3 DNA follows: TGTGCCAGCAGTACGGGGGTGGGATCCTACGAGCAGTACTTC. It codes for CASSTGVGSYEQYF.

This chain uses TRBV27 with TRBJ2-7; 7 bases align to TRBD1. This CDR3 is 13 amino acids long. Per the germline V gene, CDR1 is MNHEY and CDR2 is SMNVEV (reference sequence). The V gene end was trimmed by 3 bases and the J gene end by 2 bases; junction bases not matched to a gene: 1. The CDR3 coding sequence is TGTGCCAGCAGTTTTGGGACAGCCTACGAGCAGTACTTC. It codes for CASSFGTAYEQYF.

The chain combines TRBV19 with TRBJ2-2; tentative D call: TRBD2 (7 bases). Germline loops: CDR1 LNHDA, CDR2 SQIVND (reference sequence). This CDR3 is built from 14 residues. The V end lost 6 bases, the J end lost 6 bases, and 14 bases lay between the germline ends. DNA of the CDR3: TGTGCCAGTAGGCTGGGGGGGCCCGCCGGGGAGCTGTTTTTT. Its translation: CASRLGGPAGELFF. Variable domain in full (rest from reference TRBV19 and TRBJ2-2): DGGITQSPKYLFRKEGQNVTLSCEQNLNHDAMYWYRQDPGQGLRLIYYSQIVNDFQKGDIAEGYSVSREKKESFPLTVTSAQKNPTAFYLCASRLGGPAGELFFGEGSRLTVL.

V is TRBV20-1 and J is TRBJ1-5; possibly TRBD1 for D (5 bases). The CDR3 loop spans 11 amino acids. V shed 5 bases and J shed 7 bases, with 9 bases lying between them. The V gene's germline CDR1 is DFQATT and CDR2 SNEGSKA (reference sequence). This CDR3 is CSAFRGQPQHF. In DNA form, the CDR3 reads TGCAGTGCTTTCCGGGGGCAGCCCCAGCATTTT.

V gene TRBV4-1 combines with J gene TRBJ2-7; possible D gene TRBD2, 6 bases. The CDR3 contains 19 residues. The V end was cut by 0 bases, the J end by 3 bases, with 24 bases between. Germline V gene data show CDR1 as MGHRA and CDR2 as YSYEKL. CDR3 in amino acids: CASSQDHQRAVSDYYEQYF. In DNA form, the CDR3 reads TGCGCCAGCAGCCAAGATCACCAGCGGGCCGTTTCCGATTACTACGAGCAGTACTTC.

The gene calls are TRBV6-5 and TRBJ1-5, with 7 bases lining up with TRBD1. From germline, CDR1 is MNHEY and CDR2 SVGAGI. V was clipped by 4 bases and J by 4 bases; unmatched bases: 7. The CDR3 runs to 15 residues. This CDR3 is CASSFSGQANQPQHF. CDR3 DNA sequence: TGTGCCAGCAGTTTTTCCGGACAGGCGAATCAGCCCCAGCATTTT.

The rearrangement uses TRBV11-3 and TRBJ2-7; TRBD2 might be the D (6 bases). The CDR3 runs to 15 residues. The ends were cut back, 6 bases at V and 4 bases at J, with 19 bases in the middle. Germline V gives CDR1 SGHNT, CDR2 YENEEA. This CDR3 reads CASRWREPERYEQYF. CDR3 bases: TGTGCCAGCAGGTGGAGGGAACCTGAGAGGTACGAGCAGTACTTC. Drawing the rest from reference TRBV11-3 and TRBJ2-7, the complete variable domain is EAGVVQSPRYKIIEKKQPVAFWCNPISGHNTLYWYLQNLGQGPELLIRYENEEAVDDSQLPKDRFSAERLKGVDSTLKIQPAELGDSAVYLCASRWREPERYEQYFGPGTRLTVT.

This clone has a handful of counts. The chain has TRBV5-6 and TRBJ1-4; D perhaps matches TRBD1 (6 bases). CDR3 size: 13 residues. In germline, CDR1 is SGHDT, CDR2 YYEEEE. Deletions cut 5 bases from V and 6 bases from J, with 11 bases between. CDR3 residues: CASSTGTHEKLFF. The CDR3 DNA is TGTGCCAGCAGTACAGGGACACATGAAAAACTGTTTTTT.

The chain uses TRBV19 and TRBJ2-1, with no clear D. Germline CDR1 is LNHDA and CDR2 is SQIVND (reference sequence). V lost 7 bases to trimming and J lost 0 bases, with 4 bases between them. The CDR3 has 12 amino acids. The CDR3 DNA reads TGTGCCAGTACAAACTCCTACAATGAGCAGTTCTTC. Translation gives CASTNSYNEQFF.

The gene calls are TRBV15 and TRBJ1-2; no clear D gene. The CDR3 is 12 residues long. Germline V lookup: CDR1 LNHNV, CDR2 YYDKDF (reference sequence). Trimming stripped 0 bases from V and 4 bases from J, with 3 bases between. The CDR3: CATSRDRYGYTF. Written as DNA, the CDR3 is TGTGCCACCAGCAGAGACCGCTATGGCTACACCTTC.

The chain has TRBV5-6 and TRBJ2-2, with a weak D call TRBD2 (6 bases). The CDR3 has 15 amino acids. Germline V CDR1 and CDR2: SGHDT, YYEEEE. Trimming left V 5 bases short and J 6 bases short, with 17 bases between. CDR3 sequence: CASSPPGLVAGELFF. As DNA, the CDR3 is TGTGCCAGCAGTCCCCCGGGACTTGTGGCCGGGGAGCTGTTTTTT.

The gene calls are TRBV5-1 and TRBJ2-5, with TRBD2 matching 8 bases. From germline, CDR1 is SGHRS and CDR2 YFSETQ. The CDR3 is 16 residues long. J gave up 4 bases and V 2 bases, and 10 bases lay outside the gene matches. The CDR3 reads CASSFPGLGRGETQYF. The DNA of the CDR3 is TGCGCCAGCAGCTTCCCGGGACTAGGGAGGGGAGAGACCCAGTACTTC.

This chain links TRBV11-2 with TRBJ2-7; 7 bases are shared with TRBD2. The germline gives CDR1 SGHAT, CDR2 FQNNGV. The CDR3 is made up of 16 amino acids. J lost 2 bases, V lost 5 bases, and 12 bases had no gene match. CDR3 coding DNA: TGTGCCAGCAGCCTGTATTCAACGGGGGGACCCTACGAGCAGTACTTC. Translated, it gives CASSLYSTGGPYEQYF.

The chain carries TRBV27 and TRBJ2-7; D is perhaps TRBD1 (6 bases). Trimming shortened V by 2 bases and J by 4 bases, and 21 bases separated the two germline ends. The CDR3 spans 17 residues. Germline CDR1 is MNHEY and CDR2 is SMNVEV (reference sequence). This CDR3 is CASSLSAEQGWGYEQYF. The CDR3 bases are TGTGCCAGCAGTTTAAGTGCCGAACAGGGCTGGGGATACGAGCAGTACTTC.

This clone was detected only once. This chain links TRBV5-1 with TRBJ1-6; 7 bases map to TRBD1. Germline lookup yields CDR1 SGHRS and CDR2 YFSETQ. There are 15 residues in the CDR3. Trimming at V came to 4 bases and at J to 5 bases, leaving 6 bases not matched to a gene. The CDR3 sequence is CASSLGQHNNSPLHF. Here the CDR3 DNA reads TGCGCCAGCAGCCTGGGACAGCACAATAATTCACCCCTCCACTTT.

V and J are TRBV10-3 and TRBJ2-2; TRBD1 agrees at 7 bases. In germline, CDR1 is ENHRY, CDR2 SYGVKD. CDR3 length equals 13 residues. Trimming took 9 bases from V and 4 from J; bases not matched to a gene: 5. This CDR3 is CAIPGQVTGELFF. In nucleotides, the CDR3 is TGTGCCATTCCTGGACAGGTCACCGGGGAGCTGTTTTTT.